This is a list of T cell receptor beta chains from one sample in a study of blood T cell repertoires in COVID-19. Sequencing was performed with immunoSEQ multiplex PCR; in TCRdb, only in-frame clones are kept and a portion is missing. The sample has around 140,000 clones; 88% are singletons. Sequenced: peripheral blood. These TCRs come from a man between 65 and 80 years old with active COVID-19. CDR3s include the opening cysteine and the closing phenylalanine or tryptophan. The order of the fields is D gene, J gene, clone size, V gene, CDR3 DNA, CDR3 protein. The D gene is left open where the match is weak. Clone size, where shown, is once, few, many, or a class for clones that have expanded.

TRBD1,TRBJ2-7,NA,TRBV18,TGTGCCAGCTCACAACCGGGACAGGGCGCCTCCTACGAGCAGTACTTC,CASSQPGQGASYEQYF
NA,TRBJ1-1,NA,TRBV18,TGTGCCAGCTCACTCAACTTCCTTGATACTGAAGCTTTCTTT,CASSLNFLDTEAFF
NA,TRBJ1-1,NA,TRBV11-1,TGTGCCAGCAGCTTAGGGCAAAACACTGAAGCTTTCTTT,CASSLGQNTEAFF
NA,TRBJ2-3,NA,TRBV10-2,TGCGCCAGCACTGAAGGAGCGGAGCGTAGCACAGATACGCAGTATTTT,CASTEGAERSTDTQYF
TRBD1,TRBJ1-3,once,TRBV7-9,TGTGCCAGCAGCCGGGCCGGGGACAGGGGCTCTGGAAACACCATATATTTT,CASSRAGDRGSGNTIYF
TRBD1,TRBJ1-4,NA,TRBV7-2,TGTGCCAGCAGCTTAAACCCCAGGGGGCGGTATGAAAAACTGTTTTTT,CASSLNPRGRYEKLFF
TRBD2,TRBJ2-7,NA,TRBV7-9,TGTGCCAGCAGCTTAGTAGTAGCGGGAGGTTATGAGCAGTACTTC,CASSLVVAGGYEQYF
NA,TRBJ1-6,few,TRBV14,TGTGCCAGCAGCCAAGGTCTCGCGAAGAGCTCCTATAATTCACCCCTCCACTTT,CASSQGLAKSSYNSPLHF
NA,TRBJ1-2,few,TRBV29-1,TGCAGCGTCGTCGACAGTACTAACTATGGCTACACCTTC,CSVVDSTNYGYTF
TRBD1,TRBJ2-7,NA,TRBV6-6,TGTGCCAGCAGTACCCGGGGGACAGGGTCCTACGAGCAGTACTTC,CASSTRGTGSYEQYF
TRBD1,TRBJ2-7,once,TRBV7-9,TGTGCCAGCAGCTTACAACCGGGACAGACCACCCTACGTGAGCAGTACTTC,CASSLQPGQTTLREQYF
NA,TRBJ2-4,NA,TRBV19,TGTGCCAGTAGTCCAGGGACTGAGTTAGCCAAAAACATTCAGTACTTC,CASSPGTELAKNIQYF
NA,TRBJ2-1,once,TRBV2,TGTGCCAGCAGTGAAGTTTCGCTAGCTAGGAATGAGCAGTTCTTC,CASSEVSLARNEQFF
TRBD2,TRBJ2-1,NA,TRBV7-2,TGTGCCAGCAACCTAGCGGGACACCTAGCCGGTGAGCAGTTCTTC,CASNLAGHLAGEQFF
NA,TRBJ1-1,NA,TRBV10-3,TGTGCCATCAGGGACCACAGGGTGCCCATGAACACTGAAGCTTTCTTT,CAIRDHRVPMNTEAFF
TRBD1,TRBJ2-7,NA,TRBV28,TGTGCCAGCAGTCCAACCGGGACAGGCTTCGAGCAGTACTTC,CASSPTGTGFEQYF